Listed here are 25 T cell receptor beta chains from one sample, sequenced in a study of T cells in Graves' hyperthyroidism and ophthalmopathy. RNA transcripts provided the source from which TCR beta CDR3 regions were amplified. In the first-round RT-PCR of the TCR CDR3, the HTBI primer set was used. Each CDR3 protein is one row after TCRdb ran MiXCR on the multiplex PCR reads. The table lists 300,000 to 450,000 distinct CDR3 sequences, roughly 15% of them singletons. The specimen was blood. These receptors originate from a woman aged 25 to 45 with Graves' ophthalmopathy.

This clonotype was found many times. V usage is TRBV11-2 and J usage is TRBJ2-1; TRBD2 matches 8 bases. This CDR3 region has 18 residues. Germline CDR1 SGHAT, CDR2 FQNNGV. The V and J ends lost 3 bases and 0 bases, in that order; junction bases with no gene match: 10. CDR3 DNA: TGTGCCAGCAGCTTCTATCGGGGGGGGGTGGGCTCCTACAATGAGCAGTTCTTC. Encoded protein: CASSFYRGGVGSYNEQFF.

Many counts were recorded for this clonotype. The chain employs TRBV5-6 and TRBJ2-2; D is possibly TRBD1 (6 bases). Germline CDR1 is SGHDT and CDR2 is YYEEEE. V was pared by 4 bases and J by 3 bases, with 16 bases between. This CDR3 region has 16 residues. The CDR3: CASSLSPTGYTGELFF. DNA for the CDR3: TGTGCCAGCAGCCTATCCCCAACAGGGTACACCGGGGAGCTGTTTTTT.

There are many counts of this clonotype. The rearrangement uses TRBV7-3 and TRBJ2-1; maybe TRBD2 (5 bases). CDR3 length: 15 amino acids. V was cut by 1 base and J by 9 bases, with 16 bases left in between. In germline, CDR1 is SGHTA, CDR2 FQGTGA. Here the CDR3 DNA reads TGTGCCAGCAGCTTAAGCTGGACTGGAAGAAGTGAGCAGTTCTTC. This translates into CASSLSWTGRSEQFF.

This clonotype appeared many times. The V gene is TRBV5-1, the J gene TRBJ1-1; 10 nucleotides agree with TRBD1. Germline-derived CDR1 and CDR2 are SGHRS and YFSETQ. This CDR3 contains 16 residues. Germline trimming cut 0 bases from V and 5 bases from J; bases unmatched to any gene: 7. The CDR3 DNA sequence: TGCGCCAGCAGCTTGGCCAGGACAGGGGGAGTTACTGAAGCTTTCTTT. It translates to CASSLARTGGVTEAFF.

This clonotype was observed at least ten times. The chain joins TRBV5-6 to TRBJ2-1; D is uncertain. CDR1 and CDR2 (germline): SGHDT, YYEEEE. Trimming cost V 1 base and J 10 bases, with 12 bases left between them. The CDR3 spans 13 residues. CDR3 nucleotide sequence: TGTGCCAGCAGCTTGCCAGGAACTCGGGAGCAGTTCTTC. This translates into CASSLPGTREQFF.

This clonotype was counted many times. The chain couples TRBV2 to TRBJ2-5; 7 bases agree with TRBD1. J gave up 2 bases and V 8 bases, and 8 bases lay outside the gene matches. CDR1 is SNHLY and CDR2 is FYNNEI in the germline V gene. CDR3 length: 14 amino acids. CDR3 residues: CASLFDRAQETQYF. CDR3 sequence (DNA): TGTGCCAGCCTATTCGACAGGGCACAAGAGACCCAGTACTTC. Combining the CDR3 with reference TRBV2 and TRBJ2-5 gives the whole variable domain EPEVTQTPSHQVTQMGQEVILRCVPISNHLYFYWYRQILGQKVEFLVSFYNNEISEKSEIFDDQFSVERPDGSNFTLKIRSTKLEDSAMYFCASLFDRAQETQYFGPGTRLLVL.

The table lists this clonotype with a few counts. A read error is likely, as this CDR3 ends without the conserved phenylalanine or tryptophan. V usage is TRBV20-1 and J usage is TRBJ2-7; 9 bases are a match to TRBD2. After removal of 2 bases from V and 7 bases from J, the junction contained 9 bases not matched to a gene. Germline CDR1 and CDR2: DFQATT and SNEGSKA (reference sequence). The CDR3 is 14 amino acids. The CDR3 bases are TGCAGTGCTAGACGGCGGGGGGGCCCTGGGGAGCAGTACCTC. This gives the protein CSARRRGGPGEQYL.

Ten or more counts support this clonotype. The chain has TRBV6-2 or TRBV6-3 and TRBJ1-5; D may be TRBD1 (5 bases). The CDR3 loop spans 16 amino acids. V lost 2 bases and J 4 bases, leaving 15 bases between the germline ends. Germline loops: CDR1 MNHEY, CDR2 SVGEGT. The CDR3 DNA reads as TGTGCCAGCAGTTACAGCCCCGGTGGGGGGAATCAGCCCCAGCATTTT. Protein sequence: CASSYSPGGGNQPQHF.

This clonotype was counted many times. The chain couples TRBV12-3 or TRBV12-4 to TRBJ1-1; no firm D call. The length of the CDR3 is 13 residues. The V and J ends lost 4 bases and 0 bases respectively, with 6 bases between them. CDR3 protein: CASSWEMNTEAFF. In nucleotides, the CDR3 is TGTGCCAGCAGTTGGGAGATGAACACTGAAGCTTTCTTT.

This clonotype has only a few counts. This chain joins TRBV5-1 and TRBJ2-1, with 16 bases aligning to TRBD2. The V gene end was trimmed by 3 bases and the J gene end by 2 bases; junction bases not matched to a gene: 5. The CDR3 is 18 residues long. CDR1 and CDR2 (germline): SGHRS, YFSETQ. The CDR3 loop reads CASSWGLAGGGPYNEQFF. The CDR3 region has the DNA TGCGCCAGCAGCTGGGGACTAGCGGGGGGGGGTCCCTACAATGAGCAGTTCTTC.

This clonotype came up many times. CDR3 sequence (DNA): TGTGCCAGCAGCTTTCCAGCCCTCCCCTACGAGCAGTACTTC. This sequence encodes CASSFPALPYEQYF. V and J are TRBV7-8 and TRBJ2-7; D not certain. The germline gives CDR1 SGHVS, CDR2 FQNEAQ. Deletions cut 3 bases from V and 2 bases from J, with 11 bases between. This CDR3 has 14 amino acids.

This clonotype came up many times. V usage is TRBV20-1 and J usage is TRBJ2-7, with 7 bases aligning to TRBD1. The ends lost 3 bases at V and 7 bases at J; junction bases unmatched: 9. Germline V gives CDR1 DFQATT, CDR2 SNEGSKA (reference sequence). The CDR3 is 13 amino acids. The DNA of the CDR3 is TGCAGTGCTAGCACAGACAGGGTAGAAGAGCAGTACTTC. It is translated as CSASTDRVEEQYF.

This clonotype was detected ten times or more. V and J are TRBV20-1 and TRBJ2-5, with 14 bases identical to TRBD2. V shed 2 bases, J shed 2 bases, and the junction held 13 bases outside the gene matches. The CDR3 has 19 residues. Germline V CDR1 and CDR2: DFQATT, SNEGSKA (reference sequence). CDR3 sequence reads: CSARSAGTSGGVRQETQYF. The CDR3 DNA reads as TGCAGTGCTAGATCCGCCGGGACTAGCGGGGGAGTCAGGCAAGAGACCCAGTACTTC.

CDR3 loop: CASSHGTSGGDTDTQYF. The DNA for the CDR3 is TGTGCCAGCAGCCACGGGACTAGCGGGGGGGACACAGATACGCAGTATTTT. V gene TRBV3-1 combines with J gene TRBJ2-3; 16 positions match TRBD2. Germline values: CDR1 LGHDT, CDR2 YNNKEL (reference sequence). V lost 3 bases, J lost 2 bases, and 2 bases stayed unmatched. The length of the CDR3 is 17 residues.

This clonotype has more than one count but fewer than ten. The CDR3 region has the DNA TGTGCCAGCAGGCCCGGGATACCCTTTTTCTCTGGAAACACCATATATTTT. Translated: CASRPGIPFFSGNTIYF. The chain couples TRBV6-1 to TRBJ1-3; D unclear. CDR3 length: 17 residues. Germline lookup yields CDR1 MNHNS and CDR2 SASEGT. Trimming stripped 6 bases from V and 0 bases from J, with 18 bases between.

This clonotype has at least ten counts. A read error is possible here, since a much larger clone lies one base away. This chain joins TRBV28 and TRBJ1-1, with D unresolved. Germline CDR1 reads MDHEN; CDR2 reads SYDVKM. This CDR3 spans 12 amino acids. Trimming took off 0 bases at V and 1 base at J, with 0 bases between the two ends. The DNA for the CDR3 is TGTGCCAGCAGTTTATGGAACACTGAAGCTTTCTTT. Amino acids: CASSLWNTEAFF.

This clonotype was detected many times. The rearrangement links TRBV28 to TRBJ2-3; 7 bases align to TRBD2. Germline V gene data show CDR1 as MDHEN and CDR2 as SYDVKM. The V gene end was trimmed by 2 bases and the J gene end by 4 bases; junction bases not matched to a gene: 9. The CDR3 has 16 residues. DNA for the CDR3: TGTGCCAGCAGTTTAGGCGATTGGGGGGGTGCAGATACGCAGTATTTT. Amino acid sequence: CASSLGDWGGADTQYF.

This clonotype has a single count. V and J are TRBV7-9 and TRBJ2-3; 14 nucleotides align to TRBD2. The CDR3 contains 22 residues. J lost 0 bases, V lost 5 bases, and 19 bases had no gene match. Germline assignment: CDR1 SEHNR and CDR2 FQNEAQ (reference sequence). Written as DNA, the CDR3 is TGTGCCAGCAGCCACCCGTCCCAATCGGGGACTAGCGGGGGTGTCAGCACAGATACGCAGTATTTT. Its translation is CASSHPSQSGTSGGVSTDTQYF.

To note about this clonotype: Sequence at one end of the junction differs from germline and may be a read error. The chain has TRBV18 and TRBJ2-7; D perhaps matches TRBD1 (6 bases). This CDR3 region has 14 residues. CDR1 KGHSH and CDR2 LQKENI come from the germline V gene. The CDR3 nucleotides are TGTTCCAGCTCACCGGGCCCGGACAGTCTTGGGCAGTACTTC. This codes for CSSSPGPDSLGQYF. Together with reference TRBV18 and TRBJ2-7, the CDR3 gives the full variable domain: NAGVMQNPRHLVRRRGQEARLRCSPMKGHSHVYWYRQLPEEGLKFMVYLQKENIIDESGMPKERFSAEFPKEGPSILRIQQVVRGDSAAYFCSSSPGPDSLGQYFGPGTRLTVT.

The chain combines TRBV14 with TRBJ2-7; TRBD1 is a possible D gene (7 bases). Germline values: CDR1 SGHDN, CDR2 FVKESK. Trimming removed 0 bases from V and 4 bases from J, with 10 bases in between. The CDR3 totals 14 residues. CDR3 coding DNA: TGTGCCAGCAGCCAAGAGACAGGGAGGTACGAGCAGTACTTC. It encodes CASSQETGRYEQYF.

A note on this clonotype: One base away lies a much larger clone, so this may be a sequencing read error. The CDR3 protein is CASSSKVGGEQSF. The CDR3 region has the DNA TGTGCCAGCAGCTCAAAGGTGGGGGGTGAGCAGTCCTTC. The chain uses TRBV11-3 and TRBJ2-1; maybe TRBD2 (6 bases). Germline V gene data show CDR1 as SGHNT and CDR2 as YENEEA. The CDR3 totals 13 residues.

With regard to this clonotype: Being one base from a much bigger clone, this may be a read error. The DNA of the CDR3 is TGTGTCACCAGCAGAGATGGGAAGGGTACAGATACGCAGTATTTT. This codes for CVTSRDGKGTDTQYF. This chain joins TRBV15 and TRBJ2-3; D call uncertain. This CDR3 is 15 amino acids long. The germline V gene has CDR1 LNHNV and CDR2 YYDKDF (reference sequence).

Of note for this clonotype: A read error is possible here, since a much larger clone lies one base away. The V call is TRBV10-3, the J call TRBJ1-1; D remains unclear. Between the trimmed V and J ends, which lost 6 bases and 6 bases, there was a span of 14 bases. Germline loops: CDR1 ENHRY, CDR2 SYGVKD. The CDR3 consists of 13 residues. DNA of the CDR3: TGTGCCATCAGAAGGGCCCAGGACGCTGAAGCTTTCTTT. It translates to CAIRRAQDAEAFF.

The rearrangement joins TRBV6-5 to TRBJ1-5; D is perhaps TRBD1 (5 bases). Trimming removed 2 bases at V and 5 bases at J, with 10 bases between. In germline, CDR1 is MNHEY, CDR2 SVGAGI. This CDR3 contains 14 residues. CDR3 in amino acids: CASSYAGAHQPQHF. CDR3 nucleotide sequence: TGTGCCAGCAGTTACGCCGGGGCCCATCAGCCCCAGCATTTT.

This rearrangement joins TRBV2 to TRBJ2-5; 11 bases fit TRBD2. Germline V lookup: CDR1 SNHLY, CDR2 FYNNEI. V was pared by 5 bases and J by 7 bases, with 6 bases of the junction left unmatched. The CDR3 sequence is 14 residues long. As DNA, the CDR3 is TGTGCCAGCAGTCTGACTAGCGGGGCAGGGACCCAGTACTTC. It is translated as CASSLTSGAGTQYF.